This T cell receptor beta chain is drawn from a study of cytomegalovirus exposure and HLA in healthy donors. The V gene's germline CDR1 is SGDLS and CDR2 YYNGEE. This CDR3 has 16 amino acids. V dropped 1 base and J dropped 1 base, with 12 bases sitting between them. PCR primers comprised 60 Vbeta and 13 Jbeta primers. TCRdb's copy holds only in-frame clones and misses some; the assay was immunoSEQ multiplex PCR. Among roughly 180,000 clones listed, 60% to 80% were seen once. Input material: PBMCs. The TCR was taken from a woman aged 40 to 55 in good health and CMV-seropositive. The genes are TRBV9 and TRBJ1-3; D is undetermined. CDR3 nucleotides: TGTGCCAGCAGCGTAAATAATTTGGCATCTGGAAACACCATATATTTT. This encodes CASSVNNLASGNTIYF.